This TCR beta chain is from a study of T cell responses to AZD1222 COVID-19 vaccine. The table came from immunoSEQ multiplex PCR; TCRdb's copy has only in-frame clones and leaves some out. The sample carries about 130,000 clones, about 90% recorded once. Study-wide results and limits: Possibly, clonal diversity was underestimated; donors were largely white British and included more females.

About this clone: Its antigen is not known.

Germline V gives CDR1 LNHDA, CDR2 SQIVND (reference sequence). The germline V and J ends were trimmed by 1 base and 7 bases, with 8 bases remaining between them. This CDR3 contains 13 residues. The sequence derives from an adult in good health. This material consisted of peripheral blood, taken on day 0 of AZD1222 vaccination. V is TRBV19 and J is TRBJ2-1; no definite D call. The CDR3 loop is CASSIVFGNEQFF. The CDR3, as DNA: TGTGCCAGTAGTATAGTCTTCGGGAATGAGCAGTTCTTC.